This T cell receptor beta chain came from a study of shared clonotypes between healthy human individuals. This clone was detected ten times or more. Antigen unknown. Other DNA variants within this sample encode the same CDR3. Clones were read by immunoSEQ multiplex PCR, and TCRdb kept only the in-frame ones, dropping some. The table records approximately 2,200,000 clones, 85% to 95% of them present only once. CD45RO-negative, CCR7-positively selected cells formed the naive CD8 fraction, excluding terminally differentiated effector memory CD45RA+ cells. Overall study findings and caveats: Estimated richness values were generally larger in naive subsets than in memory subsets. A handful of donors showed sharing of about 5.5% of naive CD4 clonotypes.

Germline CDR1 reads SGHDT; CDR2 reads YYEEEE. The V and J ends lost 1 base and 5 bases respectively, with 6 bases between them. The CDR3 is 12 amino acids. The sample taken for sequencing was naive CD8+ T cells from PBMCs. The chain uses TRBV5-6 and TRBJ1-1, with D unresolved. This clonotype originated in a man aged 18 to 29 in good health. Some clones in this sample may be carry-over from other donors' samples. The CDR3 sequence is CASSLRGTEAFF. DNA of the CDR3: TGTGCCAGCAGCTTGCGCGGTACTGAAGCTTTCTTT.